The 12 T cell receptor beta chains in this list originate from one sample, sequenced in a study of blood T cells in healthy people across ages. Primed by a sample-barcoded 5' primer and a J-beta primer mix, a second PCR proceeded for about 7 to 11 cycles. TCRdb processed the 5' RACE reads anew with MiXCR; each CDR3 protein has one entry. The top ten clones hold 40% to 50% of a sample with 780,000 or so distinct CDR3 sequences, roughly 53% of them seen once. Sequenced: blood. The receptors here all came from a man older than 75 in good health.

This chain connects TRBV6-1 to TRBJ2-4, with D perhaps TRBD1 or TRBD2 (5 bases each). The last part of the DNA fits TRBJ2-7 better; the J call may be wrong. The germline CDR1 and CDR2 sequences are MNHNS and SASEGT. There are 20 residues in the CDR3. The CDR3 reads CASSRSHPGGRAGYSYEQYF. The CDR3, as DNA: TGTGCCAGCAGTCGCTCTCACCCTGGGGGTCGGGCGGGTTACTCCTACGAGCAGTACTTC.

CDR3 coding DNA: TGTGCCAGCAGTGCAGGGTTAGTCGACGAGCAGTACTTC. It translates to CASSAGLVDEQYF. This rearrangement joins TRBV28 to TRBJ2-7, with D maybe TRBD1 (5 bases). The V and J ends lost 5 bases and 5 bases respectively, with 13 bases between them. This CDR3 has 13 amino acids. Germline lookup yields CDR1 MDHEN and CDR2 SYDVKM.

The sample holds a few counts of this clonotype. This chain links TRBV6-5 with TRBJ1-2; the match to TRBD1 covers 9 bases. The V gene end was trimmed by 6 bases and the J gene end by 8 bases; junction bases not matched to a gene: 7. The CDR3 runs to 13 residues. Germline V gene sequence: CDR1 MNHEY, CDR2 SVGAGI. CDR3 loop: CASSRTGDGGYTF. The CDR3 region has the DNA TGTGCCAGCAGCCGGACAGGGGATGGAGGCTACACCTTC.

This clonotype was counted only a few times. The genes are TRBV2 and TRBJ2-4, with D unclear. Looked up from germline, CDR1 is SNHLY and CDR2 is FYNNEI. The CDR3 has 15 amino acids. Between the trimmed V and J ends, which lost 1 base and 1 base, there was a span of 8 bases. CDR3 in amino acids: CASSEGRSAKNIQYF. The CDR3 nucleotides are TGTGCCAGCAGTGAAGGTCGAAGTGCCAAAAACATTCAGTACTTC.

CDR3 amino acids: CASSPDRAANEKLFF. In DNA form, the CDR3 reads TGTGCCAGCAGTCCCGACAGGGCGGCTAATGAAAAACTGTTTTTT. The chain employs TRBV27 and TRBJ1-4; 7 nucleotides agree with TRBD1. There are 15 residues in the CDR3. V shed 5 bases and J 3 bases; nucleotides not matched to a gene: 6. Germline CDR1 and CDR2: MNHEY and SMNVEV (reference sequence).

This clonotype showed up just once. V is TRBV7-2 and J is TRBJ2-1; the D gene is possibly TRBD2 (6 bases). CDR3 length equals 17 residues. V lost 4 bases and J lost 2, with 18 bases in between. Germline CDR1 is SGHTA and CDR2 is FQGNSA. CDR3 nucleotides: TGTGCCAGCAGCTCCTCCCCCGGGACTCCCACCTACAATGAGCAGTTCTTC. Protein: CASSSSPGTPTYNEQFF.

The rearrangement joins TRBV9 to TRBJ2-1, with D perhaps TRBD1 or TRBD2 (5 bases each). The CDR3 extends over 12 amino acids. Germline CDR1 is SGDLS and CDR2 is YYNGEE. V lost 4 bases to trimming and J lost 13 bases, with 15 bases between them. The CDR3: CASSSVGETQFF. Here the CDR3 DNA reads TGTGCCAGCAGCTCCGTAGGGGAGACCCAGTTCTTC.

This sequence joins TRBV14 and TRBJ2-7, with 12 bases matching TRBD2. The germline V gene encodes CDR1 SGHDN and CDR2 FVKESK. V was pared by 4 bases and J by 0 bases, with 13 bases of the junction left unmatched. The CDR3 totals 19 residues. The chain's CDR3 is CASSRVGTSGSRSSYEQYF. The CDR3 nucleotides read TGTGCCAGCAGCCGAGTTGGGACTAGCGGGTCAAGGAGCTCCTACGAGCAGTACTTC.

The rearrangement uses TRBV10-3 and TRBJ2-6; D could derive from TRBD1 or TRBD2 (5 bases each). Germline values: CDR1 ENHRY, CDR2 SYGVKD. Trimming stripped 3 bases from V and 0 bases from J, with 9 bases between. The CDR3 sequence is 16 residues long. CDR3 sequence (DNA): TGTGCCATCAGTGACCGGGACGCCTCTGGGGCCAACGTCCTGACTTTC. Translation: CAISDRDASGANVLTF.

This clonotype was picked up many times. The chain couples TRBV20-1 to TRBJ2-7; 8 nucleotides align to TRBD2. The V gene's germline CDR1 is DFQATT and CDR2 SNEGSKA (reference sequence). The CDR3 contains 16 residues. V shed 1 base, J shed 0 bases, and the junction held 8 bases outside the gene matches. CDR3 in amino acids: CSARGPPSGPSYEQYF. The DNA of the CDR3 is TGCAGTGCTAGAGGTCCCCCTAGCGGGCCCTCCTACGAGCAGTACTTC.

The chain combines TRBV29-1 with TRBJ1-2, with 7 positions matching TRBD1. CDR3 length: 15 residues. Germline CDR1 is SQVTM and CDR2 is ANQGSEA. The trim removed 4 bases at V and 5 bases at J, leaving 13 bases unmatched. The CDR3 is CSVGIPLGTAYGYTF. In DNA, the CDR3 is TGCAGCGTTGGCATCCCTCTTGGGACAGCATATGGCTACACCTTC.

This clonotype was detected many times. A much larger clone differs by one base, so this may be a read error. The gene calls are TRBV2 and TRBJ2-7, with D unresolved. From germline, CDR1 is SNHLY and CDR2 FYNNEI. The CDR3 extends over 11 amino acids. V gave up 6 bases and J gave up 7 bases, with 10 bases separating them. The CDR3 DNA reads as TGTGCCAGCAGCTCCTACAATGAGCAGTACTTC. This sequence encodes CASSSYNEQYF. The full variable domain, its missing parts supplied by reference TRBV2 and TRBJ2-7, is EPEVTQTPSHQVTQMGQEVILRCVPISNHLYFYWYRQILGQKVEFLVSFYNNEISEKSEIFDDQFSVERPDGSNFTLKIRSTKLEDSAMYFCASSSYNEQYFGPGTRLTVT.